This T cell receptor (beta chain) was identified during a study of blood T cell repertoires in COVID-19. Study details: The study drew acute and convalescent COVID-19 samples from the United States, Italy and Spain. Sources were T cells, B-cell-depleted T cells, or PBMCs; the material itself was cDNA or gDNA.

Trimming removed 5 bases from V and 1 base from J; junction bases left unmatched: 7. The CDR3 runs 17 residues. CDR1 and CDR2 from the germline V gene are MNHEY and SMNVEV (reference sequence). Authors' data handling: Estimates of nucleated cell counts were drawn from the amplification of reference gene primers. Clones were read by immunoSEQ multiplex PCR, and TCRdb kept only the in-frame ones, dropping some. V, J and clone size are taken as reported in that table, and D and trimming were inferred from the DNA itself. There are tens of thousands of clones in the sample; over 70% occur only once, and more than 40% lies in the top ten.

The specimen was peripheral blood. The receptor comes from a woman in her 70s with acute or convalescent COVID-19. This chain uses TRBV27 with TRBJ2-2, with 10 bases fitting TRBD2. The CDR3 DNA follows: TGTGCCAGCAGTCGCCTCCCTAGCGGGGGGAACACCGGGGAGCTGTTTTTT. Translated: CASSRLPSGGNTGELFF.